Described below is a single T cell receptor (beta chain) sequence and its context. Germline lookup yields CDR1 SGDLS and CDR2 YYNGEE. Trimming took 0 bases from V and 2 from J; bases not matched to a gene: 3. This CDR3 is built from 16 residues. Study processing details: Quantification of nucleated cells was approximated via reference gene primer amplification. Profiling relied on immunoSEQ multiplex PCR, and the TCRdb table lists in-frame clones only, not all of them. Clone size and the V and J calls come from that table; the DNA yielded D and trimming. This sample has around 94,000 clones, with about four fifths found just once. This record comes from a study of blood T cell repertoires in COVID-19. In the study overall: Samples taken during acute and convalescent COVID-19 were collected in the United States, Italy and Spain. From T cells, B-cell-depleted T cells, or PBMCs came the material, which was cDNA or gDNA.

This TCR came from a human donor in a cohort sampled during active COVID-19. The source material was peripheral blood. The V gene is TRBV9, the J gene TRBJ2-5, with 11 bases matching TRBD2. The CDR3 region is CASSVGIAGGQETQYF. The CDR3 DNA reads TGTGCCAGCAGCGTAGGGATAGCGGGAGGGCAAGAGACCCAGTACTTC. The full variable domain, with the rest looked up from reference TRBV9 and TRBJ2-5, is DSGVTQTPKHLITATGQRVTLRCSPRSGDLSVYWYQQSLDQGLQFLIQYYNGEERAKGNILERFSAQQFPDLHSELNLSSLELGDSALYFCASSVGIAGGQETQYFGPGTRLLVL.